The present TCR beta chain was sequenced within a study of control samples from healthy donors and cancer patients. The data were produced by immunoSEQ multiplex PCR, yet TCRdb's version contains in-frame clones alone and is incomplete. The profile covers about 84,000 clones, with about nine tenths appearing a single time and 15% to 20% taken by the ten largest. The CDR3 sequence is 15 residues long. Germline trimming cut 4 bases from V and 5 bases from J; bases unmatched to any gene: 7. The germline gives CDR1 ENHRY, CDR2 SYGVKD. The origin of this receptor is a man over 45 in good health. The sample comprised blood. V gene TRBV10-3 combines with J gene TRBJ2-5, with 10 positions matching TRBD1. The CDR3 is CAISGTGTGAETQYF. The CDR3 bases are TGTGCCATCAGTGGAACCGGGACAGGGGCCGAGACCCAGTACTTC.